The 18 T cell receptor beta chains below come from one sample, sequenced in a study of shared clonotypes between healthy human individuals. Generated by immunoSEQ multiplex PCR, the TCRdb table keeps only in-frame clones and is missing some. The sample carries around 600,000 clones, 95% to 98% recorded once. Sequencing was done on a sample of naive CD4+ T cells sorted from blood. Subset described: CD45RA+ positively selected. Source of these receptors: a woman in her 30s in good health.

This clone has only one observation. The chain joins TRBV28 to TRBJ2-7; D may be TRBD1 (6 bases). Germline loops: CDR1 MDHEN, CDR2 SYDVKM. The V end was cut by 8 bases, the J end by 1 base, with 15 bases between. The CDR3 extends over 14 amino acids. This chain's CDR3 is CASGDQGQSYEQYF. The DNA for the CDR3 is TGTGCCAGCGGGGACCAAGGACAGTCCTACGAGCAGTACTTC.

The chain uses TRBV9 and TRBJ1-1, with D possibly matching TRBD1 (6 bases). The CDR3 has 15 residues. Trimming removed 4 bases from V and 4 bases from J, with 17 bases in between. Germline V gene data show CDR1 as SGDLS and CDR2 as YYNGEE. For the CDR3, the DNA is TGTGCCAGCAGCCGCAGGGGTGATAGGATCACTGAAGCTTTCTTT. Protein product: CASSRRGDRITEAFF.

The chain links TRBV5-1 to TRBJ1-3, with D unclear. CDR3 size: 13 residues. V shed 2 bases and J shed 2 bases, with 5 bases lying between them. Germline V lookup: CDR1 SGHRS, CDR2 YFSETQ. CDR3 sequence (DNA): TGCGCCAGCAGCTTAACAGCTGGAAACACCATATATTTT. It yields the protein CASSLTAGNTIYF.

The V gene is TRBV11-2, the J gene TRBJ1-4; D possibly corresponds to TRBD1 (5 bases). The germline V gene has CDR1 SGHAT and CDR2 FQNNGV. V was trimmed by 4 bases and J by 0 bases, leaving 12 bases between them. The CDR3 has 16 residues. This chain's CDR3 is CASSSGWGATNEKLFF. In DNA form, the CDR3 reads TGTGCCAGCAGCTCTGGCTGGGGGGCAACTAATGAAAAACTGTTTTTT.

The genes are TRBV18 and TRBJ2-1; D uncertain. With 3 bases removed from V and 2 bases from J, the gap between germline ends came to 11 bases. Germline V lookup: CDR1 KGHSH, CDR2 LQKENI. The CDR3 consists of 15 residues. CDR3: CASSPLDLTYNEQFF. For the CDR3, the DNA is TGTGCCAGCTCACCCCTCGATCTCACCTACAATGAGCAGTTCTTC.

Concerning this clone itself: The sample has other DNA sequences that encode this CDR3 too. CDR3 residues: CASSPTENTEAFF. CDR3 coding DNA: TGTGCCAGCTCACCAACAGAGAACACTGAAGCTTTCTTT. V gene TRBV18 combines with J gene TRBJ1-1; D not resolved. The CDR3 spans 13 residues. Per germline, CDR1 KGHSH and CDR2 LQKENI. Trimming removed 2 bases at V and 1 base at J, with 5 bases between.

The chain has TRBV7-2 and TRBJ2-3, with TRBD1 matching 9 bases. The germline gives CDR1 SGHTA, CDR2 FQGNSA. CDR3 size: 16 residues. V was clipped by 0 bases and J by 3 bases; unmatched bases: 4. CDR3 in DNA: TGTGCCAGCAGCTTAGCCGGGACAGGGAGGACAGATACGCAGTATTTT. This codes for CASSLAGTGRTDTQYF.

The chain combines TRBV6-5 with TRBJ2-2; no reliable D call. The germline gives CDR1 MNHEY, CDR2 SVGAGI. The CDR3 length is 15 residues. V lost 5 bases and J lost 3, with 13 bases in between. As DNA, the CDR3 is TGTGCCAGCAGTCCCCCCCCAGGCTACACCGGGGAGCTGTTTTTT. Its translation: CASSPPPGYTGELFF.

CDR3 protein: CASSLATSSLDTQYF. The CDR3 nucleotides read TGTGCCAGCAGCTTGGCGACTAGTAGTTTAGATACGCAGTATTTT. This chain links TRBV5-4 with TRBJ2-3; tentatively, D is TRBD2 (6 bases). The CDR3 runs 15 residues. Germline V lookup: CDR1 SGHNT, CDR2 YYREEE (reference sequence). Trimming took off 0 bases at V and 5 bases at J, with 13 bases between the two ends.

The chain employs TRBV5-1 and TRBJ2-3; 9 nucleotides match TRBD1. The germline V gene has CDR1 SGHRS and CDR2 YFSETQ. V lost 7 bases and J lost 3; bases outside the gene matches: 9. The CDR3 is made up of 15 amino acids. The CDR3 DNA follows: TGCGCCAGCGCCCTGGGGGACAGGGAGACAGATACGCAGTATTTT. This gives the protein CASALGDRETDTQYF.

The chain combines TRBV5-1 with TRBJ2-1; 7 bases match TRBD2. CDR3 length: 16 residues. Trimming removed 0 bases from V and 1 base from J; junction bases left unmatched: 4. Germline values: CDR1 SGHRS, CDR2 YFSETQ. The CDR3 DNA reads as TGCGCCAGCAGCTTGGTCGGCGGGGGTTCCTACAATGAGCAGTTCTTC. Translated: CASSLVGGGSYNEQFF.

The chain employs TRBV28 and TRBJ1-2; 8 bases align to TRBD1. The germline V gene has CDR1 MDHEN and CDR2 SYDVKM. The CDR3 sequence is 15 residues long. Germline trimming cut 8 bases from V and 3 bases from J; bases unmatched to any gene: 11. DNA for the CDR3: TGTGCCAGCCTTGGTCAGGACAGGGACTACTATGGCTACACCTTC. Protein: CASLGQDRDYYGYTF.

This rearrangement joins TRBV5-1 to TRBJ2-1, with TRBD2 matching 13 bases. The germline V gene has CDR1 SGHRS and CDR2 YFSETQ. The CDR3 consists of 18 residues. V lost 4 bases, J lost 0 bases, and 7 bases stayed unmatched. CDR3 protein: CASSDGLAGASSYNEQFF. The CDR3 nucleotides read TGCGCCAGCAGCGACGGACTAGCGGGGGCGAGCTCCTACAATGAGCAGTTCTTC.

The chain has TRBV27 and TRBJ2-3, with D tentatively TRBD2 (6 bases). V shed 2 bases and J shed 1 base, with 10 bases lying between them. The germline CDR1 and CDR2 sequences are MNHEY and SMNVEV (reference sequence). The CDR3 covers 15 residues. The CDR3 DNA follows: TGTGCCAGCAGTTTAGCGGGAATAGGCACAGATACGCAGTATTTT. Translating gives CASSLAGIGTDTQYF.

V is TRBV5-5 and J is TRBJ1-5; weak D call: TRBD1 (5 bases). The germline V gene encodes CDR1 SGHKS and CDR2 YYEKEE (reference sequence). V lost 4 bases and J lost 4, with 15 bases in between. The CDR3 extends over 15 amino acids. CDR3: CASSPDPAGNQPQHF. In DNA, the CDR3 is TGTGCCAGCAGCCCGGACCCCGCAGGGAATCAGCCCCAGCATTTT.

The chain carries TRBV14 and TRBJ2-1; D remains ambiguous. The germline gives CDR1 SGHDN, CDR2 FVKESK. Trimming shortened V by 0 bases and J by 1 base, and 10 bases separated the two germline ends. This CDR3 has 16 residues. The CDR3: CASSQEIAISYNEQFF. CDR3 sequence (DNA): TGTGCCAGCAGCCAAGAAATTGCAATTTCCTACAATGAGCAGTTCTTC.

Remarks on this clone: At the DNA level, this CDR3 is encoded by other sequences in the same sample as well. The chain couples TRBV18 to TRBJ1-1; D call uncertain. Germline loops: CDR1 KGHSH, CDR2 LQKENI. The CDR3 consists of 13 residues. Trimming took 2 bases from V and 1 from J, leaving 5 bases between them. The CDR3 loop reads CASSPGANTEAFF. DNA for the CDR3: TGTGCCAGCTCACCAGGAGCGAACACTGAAGCTTTCTTT.

The chain joins TRBV6-5 to TRBJ2-1; D may be TRBD2 (5 bases). Trimming took off 6 bases at V and 6 bases at J, with 15 bases between the two ends. Per the germline V gene, CDR1 is MNHEY and CDR2 is SVGAGI. This CDR3 spans 14 amino acids. CDR3: CASSPELVSNEQFF. The CDR3, as DNA: TGTGCCAGCAGCCCCGAACTAGTCTCCAATGAGCAGTTCTTC.